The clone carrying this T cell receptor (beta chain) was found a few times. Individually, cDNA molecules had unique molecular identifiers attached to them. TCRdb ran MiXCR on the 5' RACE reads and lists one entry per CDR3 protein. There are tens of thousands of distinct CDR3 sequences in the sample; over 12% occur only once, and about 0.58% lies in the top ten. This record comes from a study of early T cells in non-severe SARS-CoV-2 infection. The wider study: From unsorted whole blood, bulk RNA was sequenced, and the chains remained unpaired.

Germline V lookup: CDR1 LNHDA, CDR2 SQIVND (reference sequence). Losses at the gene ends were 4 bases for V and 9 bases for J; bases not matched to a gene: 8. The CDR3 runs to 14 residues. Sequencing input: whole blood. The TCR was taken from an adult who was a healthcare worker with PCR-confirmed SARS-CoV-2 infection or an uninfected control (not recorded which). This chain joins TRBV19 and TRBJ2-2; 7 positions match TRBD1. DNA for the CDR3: TGTGCCAGTAGTAAGGGGACAGAGGGACGGGAGCTGTTTTTT. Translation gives CASSKGTEGRELFF.